The 7 T cell receptor beta chains below all came from one sample that was sequenced in a study of shared clonotypes between healthy human individuals (TCRdb year 2020). Receptor libraries were prepared by the immunoSEQ multiplex PCR assay. Entries here come from immuneACCESS through TCRdb and include only in-frame sequences with V and J called. Some clones fail to appear in such tables; in the studies checked, an unresolved V gene covers under half of the shortfall, and the cause of the remainder is unknown. The sample contains approximately 2.5 million clones, around nine tenths of them found a single time. About 0.13% of the sample belongs to the ten largest clones. Sequencing was performed on naive CD4+ T cells sorted from blood. The cell subset or site label of this sample denotes: CD45RA+ positively selected. Source of these receptors: a man aged 18 to 29 in good health.

V and J are TRBV7-9 and TRBJ1-2, with 8 bases identical to TRBD1. Trimming at V came to 5 bases and at J to 7 bases, leaving 12 bases not matched to a gene. Germline lookup yields CDR1 SEHNR and CDR2 FQNEAQ (reference sequence). The CDR3 is 15 amino acids. CDR3 bases: TGTGCCAGCAGCCTTCCCGACAGGGGTGTTCTTGGCTACACCTTC. It specifies CASSLPDRGVLGYTF.

V is TRBV9 and J is TRBJ1-2; TRBD1 is a possible D gene (5 bases). V was pared by 4 bases and J by 4 bases, with 26 bases between. This CDR3 comprises 18 residues. The germline gives CDR1 SGDLS, CDR2 YYNGEE. The CDR3 loop reads CASSPNRNPNLYSYGYTF. Written as DNA, the CDR3 is TGTGCCAGCAGCCCAAACAGGAACCCTAACCTCTATAGCTATGGCTACACCTTC.

The rearrangement links TRBV5-6 to TRBJ2-5, with 15 bases that match TRBD2. Trimming cost V 4 bases and J 5 bases; bases outside gene matches: 6. Germline values: CDR1 SGHDT, CDR2 YYEEEE. The CDR3 has 16 amino acids. As DNA, the CDR3 is TGTGCCAGCAGCCCCCGGACTAGCGGGAGGGAGGAGACCCAGTACTTC. It codes for CASSPRTSGREETQYF.

The rearrangement uses TRBV6-6 and TRBJ1-2, with D uncertain. This CDR3 region has 13 residues. Trimming removed 4 bases at V and 2 bases at J, with 8 bases between. In germline, CDR1 is MNHNY, CDR2 SVGAGI (reference sequence). Here the CDR3 DNA reads TGTGCCAGCAGTTCCCGATGGAACTATGGCTACACCTTC. Translated: CASSSRWNYGYTF.

This chain uses TRBV11-2 with TRBJ2-1, with D perhaps TRBD1 or TRBD2 (5 bases each). This CDR3 spans 17 amino acids. Germline CDR1 and CDR2: SGHAT and FQNNGV. V lost 8 bases and J lost 6, with 26 bases in between. The CDR3 sequence: CASSSGAWGFSGNEQFF. The CDR3 nucleotides read TGTGCCAGCTCGAGTGGGGCATGGGGGTTTTCGGGCAATGAGCAGTTCTTC.

As concerns this clone: This specimen includes other DNA sequences encoding the same CDR3. The CDR3 reads CATSRGGVTSTDTQYF. The CDR3 coding sequence is TGTGCCACCAGCAGAGGAGGGGTTACCAGCACAGATACGCAGTATTTT. The chain employs TRBV15 and TRBJ2-3; tentatively, D is TRBD1 or TRBD2 (5 bases each). Germline loops: CDR1 LNHNV, CDR2 YYDKDF (reference sequence). There are 16 residues in the CDR3. Trimming took 1 base from V and 0 from J, leaving 11 bases between them.

The chain employs TRBV4-2 and TRBJ1-6; a weak D match, TRBD1 (6 bases). The CDR3 consists of 21 residues. The germline V gene encodes CDR1 LGHNA and CDR2 YNFKEQ. V lost 0 bases and J lost 4, with 25 bases in between. CDR3 DNA: TGTGCCAGCAGCCAAGATGACGGGGGCGCTTCGGGGTGGTTGTATAATTCACCCCTCCACTTT. Translating it yields CASSQDDGGASGWLYNSPLHF.